Reported below is one TCR beta chain. In the original processing: The assay estimated nucleated cells by amplifying reference gene primers. Generated by immunoSEQ multiplex PCR, the TCRdb table keeps only in-frame clones and is missing some. That table gives V, J and clone size, and the DNA gave D and trimming. The sample lists over 200,000 clones, just over 85% occurring once. These data originate in a study of blood T cell repertoires in COVID-19. Unmatched junction bases numbered 10, after V lost 1 base and J lost 5 bases. Germline loops: CDR1 LNHDA, CDR2 SQIVND (reference sequence). This CDR3 is built from 18 residues.

This sequence joins TRBV19 and TRBJ1-5; 11 bases match TRBD1. This receptor was identified in a man aged 25-45 years who had recovered from COVID-19. The sample comprised peripheral blood. The CDR3 spells CASSIGHGTGGIDQPQHF. The CDR3 bases are TGTGCCAGTAGTATAGGTCACGGGACAGGGGGAATTGATCAGCCCCAGCATTTT.